The entry below describes one T cell receptor (beta chain). This clonotype appeared many times. Its antigen specificity is not known. Qualities for individual bases were not recorded, and no much larger clone is one base off. This specimen comes from a study of T-cell reconstitution after alpha-beta-depleted transplantation in children (dated by TCRdb to about 2016). Regarding the complete study: The study quantitatively tracked T-cell immune reconstitution after TCRalphabeta/CD19-depleted allogeneic hematopoietic cell transplantation in children using TCR repertoire profiling.

The CDR3 runs 14 residues from the cysteine to the phenylalanine. The sequence is cut down to CDR3 DNA, 42 bases in frame from base 1. CDR1 and CDR2 are drawn from the germline V gene: MDHEN, SYDVKM. V is shortened by 5 bases, J by 4 bases, and the region joining them spans 14 bases. The library relied on PCR. Sequencing was performed on an Illumina HiSeq 2500. To normalize quantification of the TCRbeta repertoire, the TCR libraries were built with molecular barcoding that relied on unique molecular identifiers. TCRdb redid the processing of the public reads, applying fastp at Q25 and MiXCR, and retained in-frame beta chains. Each entry merges the rows of one CDR3 protein and shows their most common DNA and genes. Counted in this sample were approximately 590,000 distinct CDR3 sequences; over 9.5% of them appeared once. The ten most abundant clones make up 4% to 5% of the sample.

The receptor chain draws on TRBV28 and TRBJ1-2; a weak D assignment points to TRBD1 (5 bases agree). This receptor was identified in a human donor who donated a stem cell graft to a child with acute myeloid leukemia. The specimen comprised PBMCs from the stem cell graft donor, sampled from the stem cell graft. The sequenced DNA: TGTGCCAGCAGTCTACCGACAGCGGGCTATGGCTACACCTTC. Protein translation: CASSLPTAGYGYTF.